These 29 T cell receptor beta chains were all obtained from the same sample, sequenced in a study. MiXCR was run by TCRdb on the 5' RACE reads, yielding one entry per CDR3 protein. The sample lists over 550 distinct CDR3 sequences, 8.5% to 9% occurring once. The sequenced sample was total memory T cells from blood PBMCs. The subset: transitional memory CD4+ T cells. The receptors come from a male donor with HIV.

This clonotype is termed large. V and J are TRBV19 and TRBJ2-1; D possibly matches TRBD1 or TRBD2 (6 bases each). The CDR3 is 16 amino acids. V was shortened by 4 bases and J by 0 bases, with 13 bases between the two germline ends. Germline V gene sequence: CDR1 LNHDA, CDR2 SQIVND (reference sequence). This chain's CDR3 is CASSTDGGSSYNEQFF. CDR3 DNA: TGTGCCAGTAGTACCGACGGGGGCAGCTCCTACAATGAGCAGTTCTTC.

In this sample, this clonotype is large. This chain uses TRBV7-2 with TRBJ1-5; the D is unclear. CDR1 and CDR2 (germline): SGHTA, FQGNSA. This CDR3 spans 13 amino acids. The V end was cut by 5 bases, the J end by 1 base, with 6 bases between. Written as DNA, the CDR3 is TGTGCCAGCAGCCGGAACAGCAATCAGCCCCAGCATTTT. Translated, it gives CASSRNSNQPQHF.

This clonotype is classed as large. This chain's CDR3 is CASSLDILGYTF. CDR3 in DNA: TGTGCCAGCAGCTTGGACATTCTTGGCTACACCTTC. The rearrangement uses TRBV7-2 and TRBJ1-2, with TRBD1 as a possible D gene (5 bases). Deletions cut 3 bases from V and 7 bases from J, with 9 bases between. This CDR3 region has 12 residues. From germline, CDR1 is SGHTA and CDR2 FQGNSA.

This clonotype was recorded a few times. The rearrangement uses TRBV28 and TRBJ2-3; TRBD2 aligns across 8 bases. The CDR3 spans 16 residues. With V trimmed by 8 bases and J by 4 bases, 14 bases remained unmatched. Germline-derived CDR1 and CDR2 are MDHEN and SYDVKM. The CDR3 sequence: CASGAGVLPRADTQYF. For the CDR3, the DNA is TGTGCCAGCGGAGCGGGAGTGTTACCCCGCGCAGATACGCAGTATTTT.

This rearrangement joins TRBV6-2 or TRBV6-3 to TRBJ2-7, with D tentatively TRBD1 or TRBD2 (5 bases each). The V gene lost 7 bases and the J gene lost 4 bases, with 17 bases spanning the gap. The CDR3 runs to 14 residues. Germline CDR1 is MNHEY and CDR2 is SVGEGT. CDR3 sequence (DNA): TGTGCCAGCAAGGGCGGCAGTGGGACGTACGAGCAGTACTTC. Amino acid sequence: CASKGGSGTYEQYF.

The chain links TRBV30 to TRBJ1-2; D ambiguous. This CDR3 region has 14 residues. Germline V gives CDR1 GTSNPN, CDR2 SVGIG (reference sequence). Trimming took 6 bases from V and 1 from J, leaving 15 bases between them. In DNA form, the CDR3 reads TGTGCCTGTTTCTGGGGAAACCTTAACTATGGCTACACCTTC. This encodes CACFWGNLNYGYTF.

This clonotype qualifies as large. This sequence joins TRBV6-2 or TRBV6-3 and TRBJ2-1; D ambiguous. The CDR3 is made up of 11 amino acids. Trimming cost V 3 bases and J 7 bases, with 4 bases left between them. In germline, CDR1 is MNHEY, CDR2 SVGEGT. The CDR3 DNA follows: TGTGCCAGCAGTTATAGAAATGAGCAGTTCTTC. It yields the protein CASSYRNEQFF.

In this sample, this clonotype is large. The CDR3 DNA is TGTGCCACCAGCAGCCAGTATCAGCCCCAGCATTTT. It encodes CATSSQYQPQHF. The genes are TRBV15 and TRBJ1-5; D gene ambiguous. The CDR3 is made up of 12 amino acids. V was clipped by 3 bases and J by 5 bases, with 5 bases between them. CDR1 and CDR2 (germline): LNHNV, YYDKDF (reference sequence).

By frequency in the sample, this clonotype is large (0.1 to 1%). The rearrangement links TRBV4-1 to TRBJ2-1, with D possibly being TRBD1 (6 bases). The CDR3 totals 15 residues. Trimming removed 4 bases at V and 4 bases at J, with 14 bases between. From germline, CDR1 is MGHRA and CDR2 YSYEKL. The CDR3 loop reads CASSPARGRYNEQFF. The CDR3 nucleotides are TGCGCCAGCAGCCCCGCCAGGGGACGTTACAATGAGCAGTTCTTC.

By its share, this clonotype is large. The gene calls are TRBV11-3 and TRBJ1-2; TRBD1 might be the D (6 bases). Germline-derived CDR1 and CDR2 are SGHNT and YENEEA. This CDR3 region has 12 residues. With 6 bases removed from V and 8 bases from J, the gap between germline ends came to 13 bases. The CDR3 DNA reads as TGTGCCAGCAGTCATACAGGGCGCGGCTACACCTTC. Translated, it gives CASSHTGRGYTF. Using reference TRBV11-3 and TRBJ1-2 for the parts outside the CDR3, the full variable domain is EAGVVQSPRYKIIEKKQPVAFWCNPISGHNTLYWYLQNLGQGPELLIRYENEEAVDDSQLPKDRFSAERLKGVDSTLKIQPAELGDSAVYLCASSHTGRGYTFGSGTRLTVV.

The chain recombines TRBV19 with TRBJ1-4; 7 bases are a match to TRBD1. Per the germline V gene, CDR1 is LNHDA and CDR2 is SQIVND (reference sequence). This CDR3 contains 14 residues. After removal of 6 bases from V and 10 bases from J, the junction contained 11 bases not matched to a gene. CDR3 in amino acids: CASSGGQDWGKLFF. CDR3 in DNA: TGTGCCAGTAGCGGAGGACAGGACTGGGGAAAACTGTTTTTT.

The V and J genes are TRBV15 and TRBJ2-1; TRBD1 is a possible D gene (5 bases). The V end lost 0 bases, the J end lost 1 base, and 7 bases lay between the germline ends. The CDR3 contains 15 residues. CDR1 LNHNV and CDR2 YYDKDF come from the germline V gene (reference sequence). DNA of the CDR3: TGTGCCACCAGCAGAGAACAGGCGTCCTACAATGAGCAGTTCTTC. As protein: CATSREQASYNEQFF.

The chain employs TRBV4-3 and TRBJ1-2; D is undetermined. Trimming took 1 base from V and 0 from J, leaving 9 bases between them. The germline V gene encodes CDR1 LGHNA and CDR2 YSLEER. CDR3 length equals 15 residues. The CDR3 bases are TGCGCCAGCAGCCAAGGCGGGGATGCTAACTATGGCTACACCTTC. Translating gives CASSQGGDANYGYTF.

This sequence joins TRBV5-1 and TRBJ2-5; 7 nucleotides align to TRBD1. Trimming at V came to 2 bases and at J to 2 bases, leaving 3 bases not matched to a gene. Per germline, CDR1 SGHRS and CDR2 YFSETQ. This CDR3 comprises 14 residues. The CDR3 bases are TGCGCCAGCAGCTTACAGGGGCTTCAAGAGACCCAGTACTTC. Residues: CASSLQGLQETQYF.

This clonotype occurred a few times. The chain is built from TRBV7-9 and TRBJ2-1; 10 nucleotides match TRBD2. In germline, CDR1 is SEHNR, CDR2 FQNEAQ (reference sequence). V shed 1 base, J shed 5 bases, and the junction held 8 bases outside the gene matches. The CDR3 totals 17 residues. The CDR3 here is CASSLGGASGGNNEQFF. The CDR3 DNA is TGTGCCAGCAGCTTAGGGGGGGCTAGCGGGGGCAACAATGAGCAGTTCTTC.

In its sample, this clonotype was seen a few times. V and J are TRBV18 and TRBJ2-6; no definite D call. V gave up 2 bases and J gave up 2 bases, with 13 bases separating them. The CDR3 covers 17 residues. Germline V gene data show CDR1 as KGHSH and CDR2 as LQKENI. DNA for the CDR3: TGTGCCAGCTCACCAAGGCCTAAGAATGCTGGGGCCAACGTCCTGACTTTC. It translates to CASSPRPKNAGANVLTF.

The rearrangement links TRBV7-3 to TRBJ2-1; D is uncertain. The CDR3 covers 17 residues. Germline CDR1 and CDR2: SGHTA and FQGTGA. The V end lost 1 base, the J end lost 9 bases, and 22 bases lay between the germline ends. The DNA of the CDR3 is TGTGCCAGCAGCTTAAGGCGGAGTGGTTTGCATGTTGGTGAGCAGTTCTTC. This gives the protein CASSLRRSGLHVGEQFF. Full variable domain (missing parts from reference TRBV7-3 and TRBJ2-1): GAGVSQTPSNKVTEKGKYVELRCDPISGHTALYWYRQSLGQGPEFLIYFQGTGAADDSGLPNDRFFAVRPEGSVSTLKIQRTERGDSAVYLCASSLRRSGLHVGEQFFGPGTRLTVL.

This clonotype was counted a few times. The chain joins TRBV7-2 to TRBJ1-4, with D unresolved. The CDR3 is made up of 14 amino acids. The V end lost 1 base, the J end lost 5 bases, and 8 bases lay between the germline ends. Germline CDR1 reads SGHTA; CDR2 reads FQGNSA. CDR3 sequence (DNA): TGTGCCAGCAGCTTAGTTTCCGTGAATGAAAAACTGTTTTTT. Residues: CASSLVSVNEKLFF.

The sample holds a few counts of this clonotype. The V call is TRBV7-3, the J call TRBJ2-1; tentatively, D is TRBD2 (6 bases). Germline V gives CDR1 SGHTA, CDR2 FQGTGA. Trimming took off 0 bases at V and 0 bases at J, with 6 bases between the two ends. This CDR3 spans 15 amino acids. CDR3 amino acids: CASSLTGSSYNEQFF. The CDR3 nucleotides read TGTGCCAGCAGCTTAACCGGGAGCTCCTACAATGAGCAGTTCTTC.

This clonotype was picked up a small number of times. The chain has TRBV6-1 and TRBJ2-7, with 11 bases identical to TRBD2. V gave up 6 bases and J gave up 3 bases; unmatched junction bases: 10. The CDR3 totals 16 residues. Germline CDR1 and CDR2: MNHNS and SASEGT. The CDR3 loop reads CASRPVSGRANYEQYF. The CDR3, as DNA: TGTGCCAGCAGACCCGTTAGCGGGAGGGCCAACTACGAGCAGTACTTC.

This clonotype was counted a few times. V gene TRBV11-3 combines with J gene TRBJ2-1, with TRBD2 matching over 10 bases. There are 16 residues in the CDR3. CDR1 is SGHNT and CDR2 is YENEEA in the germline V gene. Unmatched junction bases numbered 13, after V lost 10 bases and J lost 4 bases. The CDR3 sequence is CATRAAGGAQYNEQFF. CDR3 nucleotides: TGTGCCACCCGAGCAGCGGGGGGGGCCCAGTACAATGAGCAGTTCTTC. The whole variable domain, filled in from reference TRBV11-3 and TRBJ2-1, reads EAGVVQSPRYKIIEKKQPVAFWCNPISGHNTLYWYLQNLGQGPELLIRYENEEAVDDSQLPKDRFSAERLKGVDSTLKIQPAELGDSAVYLCATRAAGGAQYNEQFFGPGTRLTVL.

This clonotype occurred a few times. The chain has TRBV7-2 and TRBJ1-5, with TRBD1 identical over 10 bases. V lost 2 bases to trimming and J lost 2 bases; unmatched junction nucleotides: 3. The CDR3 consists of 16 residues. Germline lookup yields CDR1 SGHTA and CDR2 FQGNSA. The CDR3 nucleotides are TGTGCCAGCAGCTTAATGGACAGGGGGGGCAATCAGCCCCAGCATTTT. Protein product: CASSLMDRGGNQPQHF.

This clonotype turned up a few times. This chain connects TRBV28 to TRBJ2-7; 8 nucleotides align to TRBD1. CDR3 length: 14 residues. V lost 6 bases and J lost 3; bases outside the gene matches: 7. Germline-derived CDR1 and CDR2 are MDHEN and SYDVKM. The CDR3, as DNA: TGTGCCAGCAGAGACAGGGGCCCCCTCTACGAGCAGTACTTC. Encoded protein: CASRDRGPLYEQYF.

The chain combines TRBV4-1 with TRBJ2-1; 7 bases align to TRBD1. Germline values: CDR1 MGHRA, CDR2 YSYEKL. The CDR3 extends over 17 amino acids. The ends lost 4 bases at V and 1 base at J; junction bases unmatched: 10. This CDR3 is CASSRLSAGGSYNEQFF. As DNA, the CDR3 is TGCGCCAGCAGCCGCCTATCAGCAGGGGGATCCTACAATGAGCAGTTCTTC.

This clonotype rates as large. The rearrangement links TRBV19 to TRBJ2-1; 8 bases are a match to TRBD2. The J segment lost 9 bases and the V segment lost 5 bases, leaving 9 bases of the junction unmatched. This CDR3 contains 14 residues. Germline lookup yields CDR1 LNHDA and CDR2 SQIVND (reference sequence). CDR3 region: CASSRSGTYGEQFF. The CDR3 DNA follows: TGTGCCAGTAGTCGTAGCGGGACTTACGGTGAGCAGTTCTTC.

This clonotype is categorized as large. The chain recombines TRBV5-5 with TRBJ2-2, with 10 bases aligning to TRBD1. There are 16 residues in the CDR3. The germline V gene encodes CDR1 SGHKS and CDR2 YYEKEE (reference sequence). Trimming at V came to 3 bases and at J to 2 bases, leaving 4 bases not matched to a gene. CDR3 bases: TGTGCCAGCAGCTCCCGGGACAGGGGTAACACCGGGGAGCTGTTTTTT. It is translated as CASSSRDRGNTGELFF.

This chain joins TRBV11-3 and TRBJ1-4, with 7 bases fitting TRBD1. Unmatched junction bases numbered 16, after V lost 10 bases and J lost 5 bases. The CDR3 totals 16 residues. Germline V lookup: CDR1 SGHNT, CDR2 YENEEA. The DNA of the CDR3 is TGTGCCAAAATTACAGGGGACCACTGGGAAAATGAAAAACTGTTTTTT. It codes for CAKITGDHWENEKLFF. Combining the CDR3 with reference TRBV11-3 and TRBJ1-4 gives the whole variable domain EAGVVQSPRYKIIEKKQPVAFWCNPISGHNTLYWYLQNLGQGPELLIRYENEEAVDDSQLPKDRFSAERLKGVDSTLKIQPAELGDSAVYLCAKITGDHWENEKLFFGSGTQLSVL.

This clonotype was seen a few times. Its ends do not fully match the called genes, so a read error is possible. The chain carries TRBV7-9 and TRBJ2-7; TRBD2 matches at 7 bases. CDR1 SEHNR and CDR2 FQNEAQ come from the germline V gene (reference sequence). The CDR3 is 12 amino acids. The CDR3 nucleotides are TGTGCCAGCAGCCGGACCGGGGGGACGTACATCTTC. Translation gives CASSRTGGTYIF.

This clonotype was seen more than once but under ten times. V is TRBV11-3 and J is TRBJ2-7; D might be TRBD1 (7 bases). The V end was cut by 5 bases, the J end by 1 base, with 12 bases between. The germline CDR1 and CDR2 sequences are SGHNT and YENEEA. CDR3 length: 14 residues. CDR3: CASSPGGTSYEQYF. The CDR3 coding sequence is TGTGCCAGCAGCCCAGGGGGGACATCCTACGAGCAGTACTTC.